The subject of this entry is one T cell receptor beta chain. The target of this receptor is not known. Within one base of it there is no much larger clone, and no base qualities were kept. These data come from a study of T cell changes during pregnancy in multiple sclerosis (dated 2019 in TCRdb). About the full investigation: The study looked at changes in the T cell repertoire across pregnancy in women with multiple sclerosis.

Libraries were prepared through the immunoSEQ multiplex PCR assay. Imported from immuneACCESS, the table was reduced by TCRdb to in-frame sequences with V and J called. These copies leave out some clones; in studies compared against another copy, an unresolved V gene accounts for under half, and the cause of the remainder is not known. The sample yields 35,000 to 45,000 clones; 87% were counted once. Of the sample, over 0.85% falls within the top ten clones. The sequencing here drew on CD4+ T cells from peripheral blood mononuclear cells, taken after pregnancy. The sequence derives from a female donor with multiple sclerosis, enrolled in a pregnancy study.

The nucleotides read TGTGCCAGCAGCTTAAAAGCGGGAGGAGAGGGACCCTATGGCTACACCTTC. It specifies CASSLKAGGEGPYGYTF. The chain is made from TRBV7-3 and TRBJ1-2; the D segment could be TRBD1, given 5 matching bases. In the germline V gene, CDR1 corresponds to SGHTA and CDR2 to FQGTGA. The CDR3 runs 17 amino acids, cysteine and phenylalanine included. The retained sequence is limited to the CDR3, 51 bases, with the frame set at the first base. V drops 1 base and J drops 4 bases, leaving 19 bases in between.